This TCR beta chain originates from a study of blood T cell repertoires in COVID-19. Individuals aged roughly 18 to 95 years were recruited from about two dozen US areas. For recovered donors of Cohort 3, there were two negative PCRs, clearance, or symptom resolution. The data were produced by immunoSEQ multiplex PCR, yet TCRdb's version contains in-frame clones alone and is incomplete. The sample shows about 300,000 clones, 65% to 90% of them seen only once. V shed 7 bases, J shed 5 bases, and the junction held 9 bases outside the gene matches. This CDR3 contains 16 residues. In germline, CDR1 is LGHDT, CDR2 YNNKEL (reference sequence).

The sequencing input was PBMCs or T cells enriched from blood (not recorded which). The rearrangement joins TRBV3-1 (or the pseudogene TRBV3-2) to TRBJ2-7, with 15 bases lining up with TRBD2. This clonotype was sampled from a man aged 25 to 40 who had recovered from COVID-19. The CDR3 sequence is CASTPQWTSGGDEQYF. CDR3 coding DNA: TGTGCCAGCACCCCTCAATGGACTAGCGGGGGGGACGAGCAGTACTTC.